This entry lists 9 T cell receptor beta chains sequenced from one sample in a study of identical twins. TCRdb reprocessed the 5' RACE reads with MiXCR, giving one entry per CDR3 protein. This table has about 480,000 distinct CDR3 sequences, 14% appearing once. The sample was also linked to a second study, of yellow fever vaccine responses in identical twins.

The specimen sequenced was CD4+ T cells sorted from blood. The receptors here all came from a woman between 18 and 30 years old in good health.

The chain joins TRBV20-1 to TRBJ2-5; 9 positions agree with TRBD2. V lost 2 bases to trimming and J lost 5 bases; unmatched junction nucleotides: 9. Germline values: CDR1 DFQATT, CDR2 SNEGSKA (reference sequence). CDR3 length equals 15 residues. CDR3 protein: CSARRGSGSGETQYF. CDR3 sequence (DNA): TGCAGTGCTAGACGTGGTAGCGGGAGTGGTGAGACCCAGTACTTC.

This clonotype came up a few times. The chain uses TRBV19 and TRBJ1-5, with a possible D match to TRBD1 (6 bases). Trimming left V 9 bases short and J 6 bases short, with 15 bases between. Germline V CDR1 and CDR2: LNHDA, SQIVND (reference sequence). The CDR3 runs to 13 residues. Here the CDR3 reads CASTQGSTQPQHF. CDR3 DNA: TGTGCCAGCACACAGGGTAGTACTCAGCCCCAGCATTTT.

The DNA for the CDR3 is TGTGCCACCAGCGCCCGTCGGGGGGCGTCGGATACGCAGTATTTT. It yields the protein CATSARRGASDTQYF. The chain uses TRBV15 and TRBJ2-3; tentatively, D is TRBD2 (7 bases). The CDR3 runs 15 residues. V dropped 5 bases and J dropped 6 bases, with 18 bases sitting between them. Germline CDR1 reads LNHNV; CDR2 reads YYDKDF (reference sequence).

The rearrangement links TRBV7-2 to TRBJ2-3; 11 bases align to TRBD2. This CDR3 is 16 amino acids long. The junction had 9 bases not matched to a gene; V was cut back by 5 bases and J by 5 bases. The germline gives CDR1 SGHTA, CDR2 FQGNSA. CDR3 coding DNA: TGTGCCAGCAGCCGATTAGCGGGAGGGCAGGGAGATACGCAGTATTTT. Protein: CASSRLAGGQGDTQYF.

This chain links TRBV4-3 with TRBJ2-5, with 11 bases aligning to TRBD1. This CDR3 has 15 residues. Trimming removed 4 bases from V and 5 bases from J; junction bases left unmatched: 6. Germline values: CDR1 LGHNA, CDR2 YSLEER. The CDR3: CASSPDRGQWETQYF. DNA of the CDR3: TGCGCCAGCAGCCCGGACAGGGGGCAGTGGGAGACCCAGTACTTC.

This clonotype was recorded only once. The chain couples TRBV15 to TRBJ2-5, with D hard to call. The ends were cut back, 5 bases at V and 1 base at J, with 11 bases in the middle. In germline, CDR1 is LNHNV, CDR2 YYDKDF (reference sequence). CDR3 length equals 14 residues. In DNA, the CDR3 is TGTGCCACCAGCCCCGACACGATCCAAGAGACCCAGTACTTC. Protein product: CATSPDTIQETQYF.

This chain joins TRBV14 and TRBJ2-3; TRBD1 is a possible D gene (6 bases). The CDR3 is made up of 13 amino acids. Per the germline V gene, CDR1 is SGHDN and CDR2 is FVKESK. Deletions cut 4 bases from V and 8 bases from J, with 13 bases between. CDR3 protein: CASSLILGATQYF. The CDR3 region has the DNA TGTGCCAGCAGCCTGATACTGGGGGCTACGCAGTATTTT.

Ten or more counts support this clonotype. The rearrangement uses TRBV2 and TRBJ2-7; 7 bases are a match to TRBD1. Unmatched junction bases numbered 2, after V lost 4 bases and J lost 2 bases. This CDR3 is built from 13 residues. Looked up from germline, CDR1 is SNHLY and CDR2 is FYNNEI. CDR3: CASSGTGPYEQYF. Written as DNA, the CDR3 is TGTGCCAGCAGTGGGACAGGTCCCTACGAGCAGTACTTC.

This clonotype was detected a few times. V gene TRBV18 combines with J gene TRBJ2-3; 9 bases line up with TRBD2. The V gene's germline CDR1 is KGHSH and CDR2 LQKENI. This CDR3 contains 15 residues. Losses at the gene ends were 0 bases for V and 7 bases for J; bases not matched to a gene: 5. In nucleotides, the CDR3 is TGTGCCAGCTCACCACCTAGCGGGAGTTGGCATACGCAGTATTTT. Translation: CASSPPSGSWHTQYF.